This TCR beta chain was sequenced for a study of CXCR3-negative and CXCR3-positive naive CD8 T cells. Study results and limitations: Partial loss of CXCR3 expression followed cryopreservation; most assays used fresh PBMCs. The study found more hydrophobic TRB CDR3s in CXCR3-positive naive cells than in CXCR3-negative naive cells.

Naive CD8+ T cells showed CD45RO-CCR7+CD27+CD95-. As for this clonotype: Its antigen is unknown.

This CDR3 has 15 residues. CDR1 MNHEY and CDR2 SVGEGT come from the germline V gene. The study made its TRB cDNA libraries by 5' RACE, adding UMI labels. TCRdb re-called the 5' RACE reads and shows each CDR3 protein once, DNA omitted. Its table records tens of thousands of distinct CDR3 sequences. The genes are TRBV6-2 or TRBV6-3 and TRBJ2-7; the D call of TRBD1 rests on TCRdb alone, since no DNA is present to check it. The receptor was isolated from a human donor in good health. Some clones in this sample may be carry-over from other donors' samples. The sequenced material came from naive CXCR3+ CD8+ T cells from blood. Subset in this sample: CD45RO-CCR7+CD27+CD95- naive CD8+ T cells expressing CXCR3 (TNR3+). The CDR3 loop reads CASSSPPGQTYEQYF.